A single sample gave rise to the 14 T cell receptor beta chains below, sequenced in a study of beta chain features in type 1 diabetes. Investigators reverse transcribed all isolated RNA, so they sequenced expressed TCRB transcripts. Profiling relied on immunoSEQ multiplex PCR, and the TCRdb table lists in-frame clones only, not all of them. This table holds about 240,000 clones, 25% to 30% found once. Sequenced: central memory CD4+ T cells from blood. The receptors stem from a man under 40 in good health.

This clone was detected only a few times. The rearrangement links TRBV2 to TRBJ2-5; D unclear. This CDR3 is 12 amino acids long. Trimming took 6 bases from V and 0 from J, leaving 5 bases between them. CDR1 is SNHLY and CDR2 is FYNNEI in the germline V gene. The DNA of the CDR3 is TGTGCCAGCAGCCAGAACCAAGAGACCCAGTACTTC. Translated: CASSQNQETQYF. The entire variable domain, with the rest obtained from reference TRBV2 and TRBJ2-5, is as follows: EPEVTQTPSHQVTQMGQEVILRCVPISNHLYFYWYRQILGQKVEFLVSFYNNEISEKSEIFDDQFSVERPDGSNFTLKIRSTKLEDSAMYFCASSQNQETQYFGPGTRLLVL.

This clone appeared a few times. The rearrangement uses TRBV5-4 and TRBJ2-3; D might be TRBD1 or TRBD2, each matching 5 bases. The CDR3 length is 18 residues. V was pared by 4 bases and J by 10 bases, with 31 bases between. Germline V gene lookup returns CDR1 SGHNT and CDR2 YYREEE (reference sequence). As DNA, the CDR3 is TGTGCCAGCAGCCCCTCAGCACGACGGAGGACAAACCTCTCCGCGCAGTATTTT. The encoded protein is CASSPSARRRTNLSAQYF. The variable domain in full, completed from reference TRBV5-4 and TRBJ2-3, reads ETGVTQSPTHLIKTRGQQVTLRCSSQSGHNTVSWYQQALGQGPQFIFQYYREEENGRGNFPPRFSGLQFPNYSSELNVNALELDDSALYLCASSPSARRRTNLSAQYFGPGTRLTVL.

The V gene is TRBV6-1, the J gene TRBJ1-5; 7 bases are shared with TRBD1. J gave up 7 bases and V 8 bases, and 8 bases lay outside the gene matches. Looked up from germline, CDR1 is MNHNS and CDR2 is SASEGT. CDR3 size: 13 residues. Here the CDR3 reads CASGTERGQPQHF. CDR3 nucleotide sequence: TGTGCCAGCGGGACAGAAAGGGGCCAGCCCCAGCATTTT.

The chain uses TRBV9 and TRBJ2-3, with 8 bases aligning to TRBD1. Germline values: CDR1 SGDLS, CDR2 YYNGEE. The CDR3 runs 16 residues. Trimming took 2 bases from V and 0 from J; bases not matched to a gene: 5. Here the CDR3 DNA reads TGTGCCAGCAGCGTCACGACAGGGGCTAGCACAGATACGCAGTATTTT. Translating it yields CASSVTTGASTDTQYF.

Points on this clone: Distinct nucleotide sequences in the sample also encode this CDR3. The genes are TRBV15 and TRBJ2-7; D uncertain. CDR3 length equals 14 residues. V gave up 1 base and J gave up 1 base, with 8 bases separating them. From germline, CDR1 is LNHNV and CDR2 YYDKDF (reference sequence). The CDR3 sequence is CATSRGGSSYEQYF. CDR3 bases: TGTGCCACCAGCAGAGGAGGTTCGTCCTACGAGCAGTACTTC.

V usage is TRBV19 and J usage is TRBJ2-3, with 13 bases fitting TRBD2. From germline, CDR1 is LNHDA and CDR2 SQIVND (reference sequence). Trimming cost V 5 bases and J 6 bases; bases outside gene matches: 8. This CDR3 has 16 residues. CDR3 region: CASSSGLAGIRDTQYF. CDR3 nucleotides: TGTGCCAGTAGTTCGGGACTAGCGGGGATCCGCGATACGCAGTATTTT.

This chain links TRBV15 with TRBJ2-7, with D hard to call. Germline lookup yields CDR1 LNHNV and CDR2 YYDKDF (reference sequence). This CDR3 is built from 12 residues. Between the trimmed V and J ends, which lost 8 bases and 4 bases, there was a span of 12 bases. In nucleotides, the CDR3 is TGTGCCACCCAGCAGCAGGATTACGAGCAGTACTTC. Translated: CATQQQDYEQYF.

This clone was observed a handful of times. The chain has TRBV5-4 and TRBJ2-5, with 8 bases fitting TRBD2. Germline V gene data show CDR1 as SGHNT and CDR2 as YYREEE (reference sequence). V shed 4 bases, J shed 4 bases, and the junction held 9 bases outside the gene matches. The CDR3 is 15 residues long. For the CDR3, the DNA is TGTGCCAGCAGCCCCAACCAGCTAGCGGGAGAGACCCAGTACTTC. Translation: CASSPNQLAGETQYF.

The rearrangement links TRBV4-3 to TRBJ2-1; 11 nucleotides line up with TRBD2. Trimming at V came to 0 bases and at J to 2 bases, leaving 3 bases not matched to a gene. The CDR3 contains 17 residues. Per the germline V gene, CDR1 is LGHNA and CDR2 is YSLEER. CDR3 amino acids: CASSQETSGVPYNEQFF. The CDR3 nucleotides read TGCGCCAGCAGCCAAGAGACTAGCGGGGTACCCTACAATGAGCAGTTCTTC.

V is TRBV5-1 and J is TRBJ2-5; D not resolved. The CDR3 is 13 amino acids. The V end was cut by 4 bases, the J end by 7 bases, with 14 bases between. The germline V gene encodes CDR1 SGHRS and CDR2 YFSETQ. CDR3 in amino acids: CASSPSGEGTQYF. CDR3 DNA sequence: TGCGCCAGCAGCCCCTCAGGAGAAGGGACCCAGTACTTC. Variable domain in full (rest from reference TRBV5-1 and TRBJ2-5): KAGVTQTPRYLIKTRGQQVTLSCSPISGHRSVSWYQQTPGQGLQFLFEYFSETQRNKGNFPGRFSGRQFSNSRSEMNVSTLELGDSALYLCASSPSGEGTQYFGPGTRLLVL.

J is TRBJ2-7 and V is TRBV2; 7 nucleotides line up with TRBD1. There are 13 residues in the CDR3. V dropped 4 bases and J dropped 2; count of bases not matched to a gene: 2. The V gene's germline CDR1 is SNHLY and CDR2 FYNNEI. DNA for the CDR3: TGTGCCAGCAGTGCCGGGACAGCCTACGAGCAGTACTTC. The encoded protein is CASSAGTAYEQYF.

This clone was seen more than once but under ten times. The same CDR3 also results from other DNA sequences found in this sample. The CDR3 sequence is CAWSTGGLGQPQHF. The CDR3 DNA is TGTGCCTGGAGTACTGGGGGGCTGGGGCAGCCCCAGCATTTT. The chain recombines TRBV30 with TRBJ1-5; weak D call: TRBD1 (6 bases). The CDR3 is 14 amino acids. Germline assignment: CDR1 GTSNPN and CDR2 SVGIG (reference sequence). V was pared by 2 bases and J by 7 bases, with 15 bases between.

The J gene is TRBJ1-4, the V gene TRBV5-1; weak D call: TRBD1 (6 bases). The V end was cut by 0 bases, the J end by 8 bases, with 14 bases between. This CDR3 region has 15 residues. CDR1 and CDR2 from the germline V gene are SGHRS and YFSETQ. The CDR3 here is CASSLEQGGREKLFF. The CDR3 DNA reads as TGCGCCAGCAGCTTGGAACAGGGTGGGCGGGAAAAACTGTTTTTT. Supplemented by reference TRBV5-1 and TRBJ1-4, the full variable domain reads KAGVTQTPRYLIKTRGQQVTLSCSPISGHRSVSWYQQTPGQGLQFLFEYFSETQRNKGNFPGRFSGRQFSNSRSEMNVSTLELGDSALYLCASSLEQGGREKLFFGSGTQLSVL.

This clone was counted only a few times. The chain recombines TRBV27 with TRBJ2-3; D unresolved. The germline V gene has CDR1 MNHEY and CDR2 SMNVEV (reference sequence). This CDR3 is 11 amino acids long. The V and J ends lost 4 bases and 8 bases respectively, with 7 bases between them. This CDR3 reads CASSWRGTQYF. CDR3 nucleotides: TGTGCCAGCAGTTGGCGAGGTACGCAGTATTTT.